This T cell receptor beta chain stems from a study of T cell responses to AZD1222 COVID-19 vaccine. Libraries were prepared by immunoSEQ multiplex PCR; TCRdb keeps only in-frame clonotypes and omits some of them. The sample shows 180,000 or so clones, about 89% of them seen only once. The germline V gene encodes CDR1 MGHRA and CDR2 YSYEKL. The CDR3 covers 17 residues. The V gene end was trimmed by 1 base and the J gene end by 9 bases; junction bases not matched to a gene: 14. The TCR comes from an adult who received the AZD1222 COVID-19 vaccine. The V and J genes are TRBV4-1 and TRBJ2-4, with TRBD2 matching 8 bases. This material consisted of peripheral blood, taken 28 days after the second AZD1222 dose. As DNA, the CDR3 is TGCGCCAGCAGCCAAGCTACCGGGACTAGAGGTAAAGGCATTCAGTACTTC. Residues: CASSQATGTRGKGIQYF.